The 20 T cell receptor beta chains listed next were all sequenced from one sample in a study of vaccination and CD4 T cells after COVID-19. Stated treatment: approximately 9-day PBMC culture with coronavirus spike peptide pools or control peptides (ViraFEST assay). Their antigen targets remain unknown. Cultured CD4+ T cell DNA underwent sequencing with the Oncomine TCR Beta short-read assay. TCRdb reprocessed the PCR reads via MiXCR and lists one record per CDR3 protein. The sample holds thousands of distinct CDR3 sequences, approximately 71% seen once. Specimen: CD4+ T cells from blood, cultured in vitro. The receptors were sampled from a human donor who had recovered from COVID-19.

V gene TRBV7-9 combines with J gene TRBJ2-3; D unclear. Germline CDR1 is SEHNR and CDR2 is FQNEAQ (reference sequence). The CDR3 consists of 13 residues. The V and J ends lost 2 bases and 1 base respectively, with 4 bases between them. CDR3 in amino acids: CASSLSGTDTQYF. The CDR3 DNA is TGTGCCAGCAGCTTAAGCGGCACAGATACGCAGTATTTT.

This chain links TRBV5-1 with TRBJ2-7; TRBD1 matches 8 bases. Germline V lookup: CDR1 SGHRS, CDR2 YFSETQ. The CDR3 consists of 16 residues. Trimming cost V 0 bases and J 7 bases; bases outside gene matches: 12. The CDR3 protein is CASSLAWGQVVREQYF. The CDR3 DNA sequence: TGCGCCAGCAGCTTGGCATGGGGACAGGTGGTGAGGGAGCAGTACTTC.

This clonotype was recorded a few times. The rearrangement uses TRBV7-2 and TRBJ1-1; no reliable D call. V was cut by 1 base and J by 8 bases, with 11 bases left in between. There are 13 residues in the CDR3. From germline, CDR1 is SGHTA and CDR2 FQGNSA. The CDR3 nucleotides are TGTGCCAGCAGCTTAGGGAGCGCGAGGGAAGCTTTCTTT. Translating gives CASSLGSAREAFF.

The CDR3 reads CASSYLYGGEVQETQYF. The CDR3 region has the DNA TGTGCCAGCAGTTATCTGTACGGGGGAGAGGTTCAAGAGACCCAGTACTTC. The rearrangement uses TRBV6-5 and TRBJ2-5, with D perhaps matching TRBD2 (6 bases). The germline gives CDR1 MNHEY, CDR2 SVGAGI. The CDR3 spans 17 residues. The V and J ends lost 3 bases and 2 bases respectively, with 19 bases between them.

The table lists this clonotype with a few counts. This chain connects TRBV7-9 to TRBJ1-6, with D perhaps matching TRBD1 (6 bases). The CDR3 spans 15 residues. The germline V gene has CDR1 SEHNR and CDR2 FQNEAQ (reference sequence). Trimming removed 0 bases at V and 8 bases at J, with 11 bases between. CDR3 sequence reads: CASSLADGGDSPLHF. The CDR3 region has the DNA TGTGCCAGCAGCTTAGCAGACGGGGGCGATTCACCCCTCCACTTT.

The chain carries TRBV7-9 and TRBJ1-2; 9 bases align to TRBD1. Germline CDR1 SEHNR, CDR2 FQNEAQ (reference sequence). J gave up 5 bases and V 5 bases, and 12 bases lay outside the gene matches. This CDR3 spans 16 amino acids. For the CDR3, the DNA is TGTGCCAGCAGCCTCGGATGGGACAGGGAAACATATGGCTACACCTTC. Its protein product is CASSLGWDRETYGYTF.

The V call is TRBV7-2, the J call TRBJ1-5; TRBD1 is a possible D gene (6 bases). The CDR3 consists of 13 residues. From germline, CDR1 is SGHTA and CDR2 FQGNSA. V dropped 5 bases and J dropped 4 bases, with 9 bases sitting between them. The CDR3 reads CASSDGQNQPQHF. CDR3 bases: TGTGCCAGCAGCGACGGACAGAATCAGCCCCAGCATTTT.

The V gene is TRBV7-9, the J gene TRBJ1-1; no definite D call. With 5 bases removed from V and 4 bases from J, the gap between germline ends came to 11 bases. Germline V gene lookup returns CDR1 SEHNR and CDR2 FQNEAQ (reference sequence). This CDR3 is built from 13 residues. CDR3 sequence: CASSPYSATEAFF. In DNA, the CDR3 is TGTGCCAGCAGCCCCTATTCGGCCACTGAAGCTTTCTTT.

V usage is TRBV20-1 and J usage is TRBJ1-2; 12 positions agree with TRBD1. Unmatched junction bases numbered 14, after V lost 2 bases and J lost 1 base. CDR3 size: 19 residues. Germline CDR1 and CDR2: DFQATT and SNEGSKA (reference sequence). CDR3: CSARQQTPGTGGYNYGYTF. The CDR3, as DNA: TGCAGTGCTAGACAACAGACCCCCGGGACAGGGGGCTATAACTATGGCTACACCTTC.

This clonotype has just a few counts. V is TRBV29-1 and J is TRBJ1-1; D uncertain. Trimming removed 3 bases at V and 0 bases at J, with 5 bases between. Germline values: CDR1 SQVTM, CDR2 ANQGSEA. The CDR3 runs to 12 residues. Written as DNA, the CDR3 is TGCAGCGTTGATATCATGAACACTGAAGCTTTCTTT. Translating it yields CSVDIMNTEAFF.

The chain is built from TRBV27 and TRBJ2-5; D is undetermined. V dropped 2 bases and J dropped 2 bases, with 9 bases sitting between them. There are 14 residues in the CDR3. Germline V lookup: CDR1 MNHEY, CDR2 SMNVEV (reference sequence). Here the CDR3 reads CASSLGVGQETQYF. CDR3 DNA: TGTGCCAGCAGTTTAGGGGTGGGGCAAGAGACCCAGTACTTC.

This clonotype was seen a few times. This sequence joins TRBV20-1 and TRBJ1-2; D gene ambiguous. Germline V lookup: CDR1 DFQATT, CDR2 SNEGSKA (reference sequence). Trimming pared 0 bases from V and 8 bases from J, leaving 10 bases between. This CDR3 spans 12 amino acids. The CDR3 is CSARDSFYGYTF. The CDR3 nucleotides read TGCAGTGCTAGAGATTCATTCTACGGCTACACCTTC.

The chain couples TRBV7-2 to TRBJ1-1; 7 nucleotides agree with TRBD1. Germline V gene lookup returns CDR1 SGHTA and CDR2 FQGNSA. This CDR3 has 14 amino acids. Unmatched junction bases numbered 9, after V lost 5 bases and J lost 6 bases. This CDR3 reads CASSHQGVRAEAFF. CDR3 bases: TGTGCCAGCAGCCACCAGGGGGTTCGGGCTGAAGCTTTCTTT.

The rearrangement links TRBV7-3 to TRBJ2-2; tentative D call: TRBD1 (5 bases). The CDR3 contains 16 residues. The germline V and J ends were trimmed by 0 bases and 2 bases, with 10 bases remaining between them. Germline assignment: CDR1 SGHTA and CDR2 FQGTGA. The CDR3 protein is CASSLTGALNTGELFF. For the CDR3, the DNA is TGTGCCAGCAGCTTAACAGGGGCCTTAAACACCGGGGAGCTGTTTTTT. The full variable domain, completed using reference TRBV7-3 and TRBJ2-2, is GAGVSQTPSNKVTEKGKYVELRCDPISGHTALYWYRQSLGQGPEFLIYFQGTGAADDSGLPNDRFFAVRPEGSVSTLKIQRTERGDSAVYLCASSLTGALNTGELFFGEGSRLTVL.

This chain joins TRBV19 and TRBJ2-5; 8 bases align to TRBD1. This CDR3 has 13 residues. Germline CDR1 and CDR2: LNHDA and SQIVND (reference sequence). V lost 8 bases to trimming and J lost 5 bases; unmatched junction nucleotides: 7. The CDR3 nucleotides are TGTGCCAGTGGTCAGGGGGCACGGGAGACCCAGTACTTC. Residues: CASGQGARETQYF.

The rearrangement joins TRBV20-1 to TRBJ2-7; 8 bases match TRBD2. The V and J ends lost 3 bases and 4 bases, in that order; junction bases with no gene match: 11. Per germline, CDR1 DFQATT and CDR2 SNEGSKA (reference sequence). The CDR3 is 15 amino acids. The CDR3 DNA sequence: TGCAGTGCTAGCCCTAGCGGGCAAGAGGGATACGAGCAGTACTTC. Amino acid sequence: CSASPSGQEGYEQYF.

The chain couples TRBV14 to TRBJ2-7; 12 nucleotides align to TRBD2. CDR3 length: 16 amino acids. In germline, CDR1 is SGHDN, CDR2 FVKESK. After removal of 5 bases from V and 4 bases from J, the junction contained 9 bases not matched to a gene. CDR3 amino acids: CASSNRGGLAGYEQYF. The CDR3 DNA is TGTGCCAGCAGCAACCGGGGTGGACTAGCGGGGTACGAGCAGTACTTC.

This clonotype has only a few counts. V is TRBV6-1 and J is TRBJ1-1; D is possibly TRBD1 (5 bases). The CDR3 length is 13 residues. Per the germline V gene, CDR1 is MNHNS and CDR2 is SASEGT. Trimming removed 6 bases at V and 5 bases at J, with 13 bases between. CDR3 in DNA: TGTGCCAGCAGCCTCAGGGAGTATACTGAAGCTTTCTTT. Its protein product is CASSLREYTEAFF.

The chain combines TRBV10-3 with TRBJ2-3, with D perhaps matching TRBD2 (5 bases). Per germline, CDR1 ENHRY and CDR2 SYGVKD. CDR3 length equals 15 residues. V was pared by 0 bases and J by 0 bases, with 7 bases between. CDR3 sequence: CAISESRGSTDTQYF. CDR3 nucleotide sequence: TGTGCCATCAGTGAGTCCCGCGGGAGCACAGATACGCAGTATTTT.

This clonotype has only a few counts. The chain joins TRBV6-5 to TRBJ2-5; 16 bases fit TRBD2. Germline lookup yields CDR1 MNHEY and CDR2 SVGAGI. The CDR3 extends over 17 amino acids. V dropped 0 bases and J dropped 5; count of bases not matched to a gene: 3. This CDR3 reads CASSYSKGLAGGETQYF. In DNA, the CDR3 is TGTGCCAGCAGTTACTCGAAGGGACTAGCGGGAGGGGAGACCCAGTACTTC.